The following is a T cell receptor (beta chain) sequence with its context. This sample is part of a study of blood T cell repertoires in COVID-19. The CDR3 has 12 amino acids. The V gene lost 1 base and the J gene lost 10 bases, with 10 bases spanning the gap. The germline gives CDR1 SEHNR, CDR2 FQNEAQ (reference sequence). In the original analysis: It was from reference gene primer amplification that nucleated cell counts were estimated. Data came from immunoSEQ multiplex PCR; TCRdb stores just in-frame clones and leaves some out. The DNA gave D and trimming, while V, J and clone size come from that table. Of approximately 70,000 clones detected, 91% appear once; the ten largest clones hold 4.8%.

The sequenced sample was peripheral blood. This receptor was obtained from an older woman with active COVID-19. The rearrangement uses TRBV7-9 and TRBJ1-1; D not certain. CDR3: CASSLGADGAFF. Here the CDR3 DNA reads TGTGCCAGCAGCTTAGGGGCTGACGGAGCTTTCTTT.